This paragraph reports one T cell receptor (beta chain). The antigen is not known. Arm-PCR of CDR3 regions and iRepertoire HTBI primers were used to build TCR beta libraries. TCRdb reprocessed the multiplex PCR reads with MiXCR, giving one entry per CDR3 protein. The sample includes 650,000 to 850,000 distinct CDR3 sequences, approximately 29% of them seen just once. This sample is part of a study of regulatory T cells in long-lasting Graves disease. Study results and caveats: Persistent disease exhibited a predilection for TRBV28, TRBJ1-2 and TRBJ2-5. TCR diversity was lower in persistent than newly diagnosed Graves' disease. The study found persistent patients shared more public clonotypes (over 2,500) than new patients (approximately 870).

This sample's time point: persistent/refractory GD, antithyroid drugs over 5 years with positive TRAb. PBMC RNA was the source of the TCR library. It was American Thyroid Association guidelines that determined Graves' disease diagnosis. V lost 7 bases, J lost 4 bases, and 13 bases lay in between. CDR3 length: 12 residues. The germline CDR1 and CDR2 sequences are SQVTM and ANQGSEA. This receptor was obtained from a female donor with Graves disease. The chain carries TRBV29-1 and TRBJ1-2; D remains unclear. Source: peripheral blood mononuclear cells (PBMCs), taken when the disease was refractory, from a patient treated with antithyroid drugs. CDR3 residues: CSGLAGAYGYTF. The CDR3 nucleotides read TGCAGCGGCCTGGCTGGTGCCTATGGCTACACCTTC.